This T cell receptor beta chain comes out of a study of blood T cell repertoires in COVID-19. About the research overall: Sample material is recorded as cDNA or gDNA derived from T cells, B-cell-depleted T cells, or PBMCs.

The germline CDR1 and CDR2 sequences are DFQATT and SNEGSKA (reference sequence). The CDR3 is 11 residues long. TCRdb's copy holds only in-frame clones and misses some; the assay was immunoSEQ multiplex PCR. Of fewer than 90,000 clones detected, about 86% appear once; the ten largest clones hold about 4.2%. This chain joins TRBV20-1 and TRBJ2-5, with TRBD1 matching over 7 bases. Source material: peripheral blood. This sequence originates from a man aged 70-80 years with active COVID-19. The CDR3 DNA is TGCACGGGACAGCAACAAGAGACCCAGTACTTC. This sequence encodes CTGQQQETQYF.